The 24 T cell receptor beta chains below come from one sample, sequenced in a study of OX40 agonist ivuxolimab in advanced cancers. The assay was immunoSEQ multiplex PCR, and TCRdb's table has in-frame clones only and misses some. The profile shows more than 80,000 clones, about nine tenths of them singletons. The sample consisted of CD4+ or CD8+ T cells sorted from blood, taken in a trial of the OX40 agonist ivuxolimab. Receptors originate from an adult with an advanced solid tumor such as melanoma, head and neck, liver or kidney cancer.

The chain employs TRBV19 and TRBJ2-5; TRBD1 matches 9 bases. The V gene end was trimmed by 5 bases and the J gene end by 11 bases; junction bases not matched to a gene: 3. Germline CDR1 LNHDA, CDR2 SQIVND (reference sequence). The CDR3 has 11 amino acids. Here the CDR3 reads CASSRTGEQYF. CDR3 coding DNA: TGTGCCAGTAGTCGGACAGGGGAGCAGTACTTC.

This chain joins TRBV4-3 and TRBJ1-6; tentatively, D is TRBD1 (6 bases). This CDR3 has 17 amino acids. From germline, CDR1 is LGHNA and CDR2 YSLEER. Trimming removed 0 bases from V and 7 bases from J, with 16 bases in between. CDR3 nucleotide sequence: TGCGCCAGCAGCCAAGATCACAGGGTAAACTTGAATTCACCCCTCCACTTT. It is translated as CASSQDHRVNLNSPLHF.

The chain is built from TRBV13 and TRBJ1-1; 7 nucleotides line up with TRBD1. V shed 4 bases and J 7 bases; nucleotides not matched to a gene: 6. From germline, CDR1 is PRHDT and CDR2 FYEKMQ (reference sequence). The CDR3 has 13 amino acids. The CDR3 sequence: CASSWRGLGEAFF. The CDR3 DNA follows: TGTGCCAGCAGCTGGAGGGGGCTCGGTGAAGCTTTCTTT.

The chain couples TRBV9 to TRBJ1-2; unclear D gene. Looked up from germline, CDR1 is SGDLS and CDR2 is YYNGEE. Trimming removed 6 bases from V and 0 bases from J, with 6 bases in between. The CDR3 contains 12 residues. CDR3 amino acids: CASTRTNYGYTF. In nucleotides, the CDR3 is TGTGCCAGCACGAGGACTAACTATGGCTACACCTTC.

The V call is TRBV5-1, the J call TRBJ2-3; D may correspond to TRBD1 or TRBD2 (5 bases each). From germline, CDR1 is SGHRS and CDR2 YFSETQ. This CDR3 has 14 residues. V dropped 7 bases and J dropped 0 bases, with 12 bases sitting between them. CDR3 in DNA: TGCGCCAGCCGGGACGGATCTAGCACAGATACGCAGTATTTT. Its translation: CASRDGSSTDTQYF. Combining the CDR3 with reference TRBV5-1 and TRBJ2-3 gives the whole variable domain KAGVTQTPRYLIKTRGQQVTLSCSPISGHRSVSWYQQTPGQGLQFLFEYFSETQRNKGNFPGRFSGRQFSNSRSEMNVSTLELGDSALYLCASRDGSSTDTQYFGPGTRLTVL.

The genes are TRBV18 and TRBJ2-2; the D gene could be TRBD1 or TRBD2 (7 bases each). Germline CDR1 reads KGHSH; CDR2 reads LQKENI. Trimming removed 3 bases from V and 3 bases from J, with 11 bases in between. The CDR3 totals 15 residues. CDR3 DNA: TGTGCCAGCTCACCGGGAGGGGGCTACACCGGGGAGCTGTTTTTT. Protein sequence: CASSPGGGYTGELFF. Filled out from reference TRBV18 and TRBJ2-2, the complete variable domain reads NAGVMQNPRHLVRRRGQEARLRCSPMKGHSHVYWYRQLPEEGLKFMVYLQKENIIDESGMPKERFSAEFPKEGPSILRIQQVVRGDSAAYFCASSPGGGYTGELFFGEGSRLTVL.

The rearrangement joins TRBV7-9 to TRBJ2-1, with 7 bases lining up with TRBD2. With V trimmed by 5 bases and J by 0 bases, 7 bases remained unmatched. Germline V lookup: CDR1 SEHNR, CDR2 FQNEAQ (reference sequence). This CDR3 region has 16 residues. The CDR3 coding sequence is TGTGCCAGCAGCCCCCAAGCGGGGAGCTCCTACAATGAGCAGTTCTTC. Its translation is CASSPQAGSSYNEQFF.

The chain is built from TRBV6-5 and TRBJ2-7; a possible D gene is TRBD2 (6 bases). The germline V and J ends were trimmed by 0 bases and 5 bases, with 11 bases remaining between them. Germline-derived CDR1 and CDR2 are MNHEY and SVGAGI. The CDR3 consists of 14 residues. The chain's CDR3 is CASSYSRTTNEQYF. Here the CDR3 DNA reads TGTGCCAGCAGTTACTCACGGACTACCAACGAGCAGTACTTC.

The J gene is TRBJ1-2, the V gene TRBV6-6; D not certain. The germline gives CDR1 MNHNY, CDR2 SVGAGI (reference sequence). The CDR3 totals 14 residues. The V end was cut by 6 bases, the J end by 8 bases, with 19 bases between. The CDR3 DNA is TGTGCCAGCAGCCGAGGACGGGCTTGGGTAGGCTACACCTTC. Amino acid sequence: CASSRGRAWVGYTF.

The rearrangement links TRBV18 to TRBJ2-4, with D uncertain. This CDR3 contains 15 residues. Germline CDR1 is KGHSH and CDR2 is LQKENI. Trimming took 3 bases from V and 0 from J, leaving 9 bases between them. The CDR3 DNA reads TGTGCCAGCTCACCGGACGCAGTAGCCAAAAACATTCAGTACTTC. It is translated as CASSPDAVAKNIQYF.

The chain employs TRBV28 and TRBJ1-2; the D gene is possibly TRBD1 (5 bases). Germline V gene sequence: CDR1 MDHEN, CDR2 SYDVKM. This CDR3 region has 15 residues. V was shortened by 5 bases and J by 8 bases, with 21 bases between the two germline ends. In DNA, the CDR3 is TGTGCCAGCAGTATACGATCCGGGACGCCCTGGGGCTACACCTTC. Protein sequence: CASSIRSGTPWGYTF.

In its sample, this clone was seen once. This chain links TRBV9 with TRBJ1-2; D is unclear. The CDR3 length is 13 residues. The germline CDR1 and CDR2 sequences are SGDLS and YYNGEE. V dropped 0 bases and J dropped 5 bases, with 8 bases sitting between them. Written as DNA, the CDR3 is TGTGCCAGCAGCGTAGGACGGCCTTATGGCTACACCTTC. Amino acids: CASSVGRPYGYTF.

This chain connects TRBV11-2 to TRBJ2-2; D is ambiguous. Germline assignment: CDR1 SGHAT and CDR2 FQNNGV. This CDR3 has 14 amino acids. The ends were cut back, 2 bases at V and 0 bases at J, with 4 bases in the middle. The CDR3 coding sequence is TGTGCCAGCAGCTTACGACCGAACACCGGGGAGCTGTTTTTT. This codes for CASSLRPNTGELFF.

This chain links TRBV6-5 with TRBJ2-7; D may correspond to TRBD1 or TRBD2 (5 bases each). The CDR3 sequence is 14 residues long. The V and J ends lost 0 bases and 3 bases respectively, with 9 bases between them. In germline, CDR1 is MNHEY, CDR2 SVGAGI. DNA of the CDR3: TGTGCCAGCAGTTACTCGGGACCCCGCTACGAGCAGTACTTC. Protein product: CASSYSGPRYEQYF.

J is TRBJ1-2 and V is TRBV6-6; D remains unclear. V lost 7 bases and J lost 8, with 14 bases in between. Germline V CDR1 and CDR2: MNHNY, SVGAGI (reference sequence). This CDR3 is 12 amino acids long. The CDR3 protein is CASTVDLGGYTF. For the CDR3, the DNA is TGTGCCAGCACCGTCGACCTCGGCGGCTACACCTTC.

CDR3 nucleotides: TGTGCCGCCGGGGGGGGAAGAGCCACCGGGGAGCTGTTTTTT. Encoded protein: CAAGGGRATGELFF. The J gene is TRBJ2-2, the V gene TRBV10-3; TRBD2 agrees at 8 bases. The CDR3 is 14 residues long. Germline assignment: CDR1 ENHRY and CDR2 SYGVKD. J lost 4 bases, V lost 11 bases, and 9 bases had no gene match.

The rearrangement links TRBV5-5 to TRBJ2-7; D gene unclear. V was clipped by 0 bases and J by 0 bases, with 7 bases between them. The V gene's germline CDR1 is SGHKS and CDR2 YYEKEE (reference sequence). The CDR3 covers 14 residues. The CDR3: CASSLVGTSYEQYF. The CDR3 nucleotides read TGTGCCAGCAGCTTGGTGGGCACCTCCTACGAGCAGTACTTC.

The chain couples TRBV7-2 to TRBJ2-7; tentatively, D is TRBD1 or TRBD2 (6 bases each). The germline gives CDR1 SGHTA, CDR2 FQGNSA. V dropped 1 base and J dropped 12 bases, with 13 bases sitting between them. The CDR3 runs to 12 residues. The CDR3 protein is CASSLDRGPSYF. The CDR3 DNA is TGTGCCAGCAGCTTAGATCGGGGGCCCTCGTACTTC.

The rearrangement joins TRBV7-9 to TRBJ2-3, with 11 bases lining up with TRBD2. The CDR3 loop spans 15 amino acids. Germline V gene data show CDR1 as SEHNR and CDR2 as FQNEAQ (reference sequence). The junction had 10 bases not matched to a gene; V was cut back by 8 bases and J by 6 bases. This CDR3 reads CASLGTSGFGDTQYF. Written as DNA, the CDR3 is TGTGCCAGCCTCGGGACTAGCGGCTTTGGGGATACGCAGTATTTT.

The chain has TRBV30 and TRBJ1-2; no definite D call. Germline CDR1 GTSNPN, CDR2 SVGIG (reference sequence). The CDR3 runs 16 residues. V shed 7 bases and J shed 1 base, with 22 bases lying between them. The CDR3 loop reads CASRGTGVYFNYGYTF. In DNA form, the CDR3 reads TGTGCCTCAAGAGGAACCGGGGTTTATTTTAACTATGGCTACACCTTC.

This chain joins TRBV14 and TRBJ1-6; D uncertain. Germline V lookup: CDR1 SGHDN, CDR2 FVKESK. The CDR3 has 15 amino acids. Trimming cost V 1 base and J 4 bases, with 8 bases left between them. CDR3 DNA: TGTGCCAGCAGCCAAGGACGGCCGTATAATTCACCCCTCCACTTT. Translated: CASSQGRPYNSPLHF.

J is TRBJ2-3 and V is TRBV6-6; D unclear. V was trimmed by 6 bases and J by 2 bases, leaving 12 bases between them. The CDR3 has 14 residues. Germline V CDR1 and CDR2: MNHNY, SVGAGI (reference sequence). The chain's CDR3 is CASSPSHVTDTQYF. CDR3 nucleotides: TGTGCCAGCAGCCCCTCTCACGTCACAGATACGCAGTATTTT.

Only one count was recorded for this clone. This rearrangement joins TRBV5-5 to TRBJ1-2, with a possible D match to TRBD1 (6 bases). Germline-derived CDR1 and CDR2 are SGHKS and YYEKEE (reference sequence). V was clipped by 1 base and J by 6 bases, with 10 bases between them. This CDR3 has 13 residues. The CDR3 protein is CASSLTGQNGYTF. CDR3 DNA: TGTGCCAGCAGCTTGACAGGGCAGAATGGCTACACCTTC.

The J gene is TRBJ1-5, the V gene TRBV9; D perhaps matches TRBD1 (6 bases). Trimming removed 0 bases from V and 0 bases from J, with 13 bases in between. The CDR3 sequence is 17 residues long. Per the germline V gene, CDR1 is SGDLS and CDR2 is YYNGEE. As DNA, the CDR3 is TGTGCCAGCAGCGTAGGTGAGGGGGGCTATAGCAATCAGCCCCAGCATTTT. This codes for CASSVGEGGYSNQPQHF.